The 32 T cell receptor beta chains given below trace back to one sample, sequenced in a study of Ad26.COV2.S vaccination and SARS-CoV-2 variants. Data came from immunoSEQ multiplex PCR; TCRdb stores just in-frame clones and leaves some out. Here the sample spans a few hundred thousand clones, approximately 87% being singletons. The sample's treatment: around 19 received Ad26.COV2.S at low or high dose, single or two shots; 5 received placebo; per-sample allocation not given. Day 63 after the first vaccine or placebo injection was the time point for sampling. Sequencing used peripheral blood, obtained in a trial of Ad26.COV2.S vaccine versus placebo. The receptor set was obtained from a person between 18 and 60 years old who received the Ad26.COV2.S COVID-19 vaccine or a placebo.

With respect to this clone: This sample includes further DNA sequences coding for the same CDR3. This chain joins TRBV20-1 and TRBJ1-1; no clear D gene. The germline gives CDR1 DFQATT, CDR2 SNEGSKA (reference sequence). The CDR3 is 11 residues long. The V and J ends lost 3 bases and 5 bases respectively, with 7 bases between them. CDR3 sequence (DNA): TGCAGTGCTAGCCGAGGGACTGAAGCTTTCTTT. Protein sequence: CSASRGTEAFF.

The CDR3 here is CASSILGLGTYGYTF. CDR3 nucleotides: TGTGCCAGTAGTATTCTCGGGCTGGGGACCTATGGCTACACCTTC. The rearrangement links TRBV19 to TRBJ1-2, with D possibly being TRBD1 (5 bases). Trimming removed 3 bases at V and 4 bases at J, with 15 bases between. Germline V lookup: CDR1 LNHDA, CDR2 SQIVND (reference sequence). There are 15 residues in the CDR3.

The genes are TRBV12-5 and TRBJ2-7, with TRBD2 identical over 7 bases. The CDR3 has 16 amino acids. With V trimmed by 0 bases and J by 4 bases, 9 bases remained unmatched. Germline values: CDR1 LGHNT, CDR2 FRNRAP. Written as DNA, the CDR3 is TGTGCTAGTGGTTTGGTAGTGGGACTAAGGGGATACGAGCAGTACTTC. It encodes CASGLVVGLRGYEQYF.

The chain combines TRBV4-3 with TRBJ1-5; D may be TRBD1 (5 bases). Per germline, CDR1 LGHNA and CDR2 YSLEER. V lost 1 base, J lost 7 bases, and 8 bases lay in between. This CDR3 is built from 13 residues. The CDR3 DNA sequence: TGCGCCAGCAGCCAAGGGGGCGCCCAGCCCCAGCATTTT. It yields the protein CASSQGGAQPQHF.

The V gene is TRBV3-1 (or the pseudogene TRBV3-2), the J gene TRBJ1-2; D is unresolved. This CDR3 is built from 16 residues. Trimming took off 2 bases at V and 4 bases at J, with 17 bases between the two ends. The germline V gene has CDR1 LGHDT and CDR2 YNNKEL (reference sequence). CDR3 DNA sequence: TGTGCCAGCAGCCAATTCTCCTCTGGGGTCGGCTATGGCTACACCTTC. Translating it yields CASSQFSSGVGYGYTF.

Only a few counts were recorded for this clone. The chain employs TRBV7-9 and TRBJ2-7; D gene unclear. V lost 4 bases to trimming and J lost 3 bases, with 16 bases between them. Germline-derived CDR1 and CDR2 are SEHNR and FQNEAQ (reference sequence). The CDR3 sequence is 15 residues long. CDR3 sequence reads: CASSSTDPGRYEQYF. The CDR3 DNA reads as TGTGCCAGCAGCTCCACCGACCCGGGTCGCTACGAGCAGTACTTC.

V usage is TRBV14 and J usage is TRBJ1-1; tentative D call: TRBD1 (5 bases). Germline CDR1 reads SGHDN; CDR2 reads FVKESK. This CDR3 region has 15 residues. The V end was cut by 0 bases, the J end by 6 bases, with 14 bases between. CDR3 nucleotide sequence: TGTGCCAGCAGCCAAGATTGGGGCAGGTCGGCTGAAGCTTTCTTT. Protein sequence: CASSQDWGRSAEAFF.

The chain joins TRBV27 to TRBJ2-7, with 9 nucleotides matching TRBD2. V was pared by 5 bases and J by 2 bases, with 7 bases of the junction left unmatched. This CDR3 comprises 15 residues. The V gene's germline CDR1 is MNHEY and CDR2 SMNVEV (reference sequence). In DNA, the CDR3 is TGTGCCAGCAGTCCGACTAGCGGAGGTACCTACGAGCAGTACGTC. Its translation: CASSPTSGGTYEQYV.

The V and J genes are TRBV10-1 and TRBJ2-7, with 9 bases matching TRBD2. The V and J ends lost 6 bases and 6 bases, in that order; junction bases with no gene match: 15. The CDR3 sequence is 16 residues long. Germline assignment: CDR1 WNHNN and CDR2 SYGVQD (reference sequence). This CDR3 reads CASSPAGGERASEQYF. The DNA for the CDR3 is TGCGCCAGCAGCCCTGCGGGAGGGGAACGGGCCAGCGAGCAGTACTTC.

This clone was counted a single time. The chain couples TRBV19 to TRBJ2-7, with D possibly being TRBD2 (6 bases). V lost 6 bases to trimming and J lost 4 bases, with 13 bases between them. Germline V lookup: CDR1 LNHDA, CDR2 SQIVND (reference sequence). The CDR3 has 13 residues. The CDR3 reads CASSPGTAYEQYV. The DNA of the CDR3 is TGTGCCAGTAGCCCGGGGACTGCGTACGAGCAGTACGTC.

This chain uses TRBV4-1 with TRBJ2-3, with 12 positions matching TRBD2. V gave up 1 base and J gave up 6 bases; unmatched junction bases: 8. The CDR3 loop spans 17 amino acids. Germline V lookup: CDR1 MGHRA, CDR2 YSYEKL. For the CDR3, the DNA is TGCGCCAGCAGCCAAGTATCTAGCGGGGGGGCCGCGGATACGCAGTATTTT. Residues: CASSQVSSGGAADTQYF.

The chain combines TRBV7-9 with TRBJ1-2; 8 bases line up with TRBD1. Germline CDR1 is SEHNR and CDR2 is FQNEAQ (reference sequence). The V and J ends lost 4 bases and 8 bases, in that order; junction bases with no gene match: 9. This CDR3 has 14 residues. In DNA, the CDR3 is TGTGCCAGCAGCTATCCCTCCGGACAGGGCGGCTACACCTTC. Protein product: CASSYPSGQGGYTF.

The chain has TRBV7-2 and TRBJ2-3; tentatively, D is TRBD2 (5 bases). V lost 3 bases, J lost 3 bases, and 10 bases lay in between. Germline assignment: CDR1 SGHTA and CDR2 FQGNSA. CDR3 length equals 14 residues. In DNA, the CDR3 is TGTGCCAGCAGCTTTAGGTTAGCGACAGATACGCAGTATTTT. Translated: CASSFRLATDTQYF.

V is TRBV7-9 and J is TRBJ2-5, with TRBD1 as a possible D gene (6 bases). V lost 6 bases and J 3 bases, leaving 17 bases between the germline ends. Germline V gene lookup returns CDR1 SEHNR and CDR2 FQNEAQ (reference sequence). This CDR3 comprises 15 residues. This CDR3 reads CASSRSWDNEETQYF. The DNA for the CDR3 is TGTGCCAGCAGTCGTAGTTGGGACAACGAAGAGACCCAGTACTTC.

The rearrangement uses TRBV18 and TRBJ1-1; D gene unclear. CDR1 and CDR2 (germline): KGHSH, LQKENI. CDR3 size: 14 residues. V was trimmed by 3 bases and J by 4 bases, leaving 12 bases between them. The CDR3 DNA reads as TGTGCCAGCTCACCGATCGATACGGGCACTGAAGCTTTCTTT. It encodes CASSPIDTGTEAFF.

The genes are TRBV5-1 and TRBJ1-6, with D perhaps TRBD1 (6 bases). V lost 3 bases to trimming and J lost 3 bases, with 13 bases between them. This CDR3 has 16 amino acids. The germline CDR1 and CDR2 sequences are SGHRS and YFSETQ. The CDR3 loop is CASSSSDSFYNSPLHF. Here the CDR3 DNA reads TGCGCCAGCAGCTCTTCGGACAGTTTCTATAATTCACCCCTCCACTTT.

J is TRBJ1-1 and V is TRBV6-6; TRBD1 matches 8 bases. Losses at the gene ends were 6 bases for V and 7 bases for J; bases not matched to a gene: 7. The germline V gene encodes CDR1 MNHNY and CDR2 SVGAGI (reference sequence). The length of the CDR3 is 13 residues. CDR3 sequence (DNA): TGTGCCAGCAGCCCTACCGACAGGGGTGAAGCTTTCTTT. Its protein product is CASSPTDRGEAFF.

This clone occurred once. The chain has TRBV9 and TRBJ1-3; D unclear. In germline, CDR1 is SGDLS, CDR2 YYNGEE. CDR3 length: 14 amino acids. The V gene lost 0 bases and the J gene lost 0 bases, with 4 bases spanning the gap. The CDR3 protein is CASSVVSSGNTIYF. The CDR3 DNA sequence: TGTGCCAGCAGCGTAGTTTCCTCTGGAAACACCATATATTTT.

The gene calls are TRBV25-1 and TRBJ1-2, with D perhaps TRBD1 (6 bases). CDR1 is MGHDK and CDR2 is SYGVNS in the germline V gene. The CDR3 is 14 residues long. Between the trimmed V and J ends, which lost 3 bases and 6 bases, there was a span of 14 bases. CDR3 DNA sequence: TGTGCCAGCAGTGACATACAGGGCAGGGATGGCTACACCTTC. Its translation is CASSDIQGRDGYTF.

The V and J genes are TRBV9 and TRBJ1-2; D remains unclear. Germline assignment: CDR1 SGDLS and CDR2 YYNGEE. The length of the CDR3 is 18 residues. V was clipped by 0 bases and J by 4 bases, with 22 bases between them. CDR3 nucleotides: TGTGCCAGCAGCGTAGAAAGTTCGTTGGTGGGGAGCCCCTATGGCTACACCTTC. Amino acids: CASSVESSLVGSPYGYTF.

This chain uses TRBV3-1 (or the pseudogene TRBV3-2) with TRBJ1-4; maybe TRBD1 (5 bases). The CDR3 consists of 17 residues. Germline CDR1 and CDR2: LGHDT and YNNKEL (reference sequence). Trimming left V 4 bases short and J 4 bases short, with 19 bases between. The CDR3: CASSPVPQGQVNEKLFF. CDR3 DNA: TGTGCCAGCAGCCCCGTACCCCAGGGTCAGGTTAATGAAAAACTGTTTTTT.

Only one count was recorded for this clone. J is TRBJ1-5 and V is TRBV19; weak D call: TRBD1 (5 bases). V was cut by 4 bases and J by 5 bases, with 15 bases left in between. This CDR3 has 15 amino acids. Germline CDR1 reads LNHDA; CDR2 reads SQIVND (reference sequence). As DNA, the CDR3 is TGTGCCAGTAGTAAAATCCGAGGCAGGGATCAGCCCCAGCATTTT. It encodes CASSKIRGRDQPQHF.

The chain has TRBV5-4 and TRBJ1-4, with TRBD1 identical over 8 bases. Trimming cost V 5 bases and J 5 bases; bases outside gene matches: 5. This CDR3 has 14 residues. Germline loops: CDR1 SGHNT, CDR2 YYREEE (reference sequence). The DNA of the CDR3 is TGTGCCAGCAGTCGGGACAGGCCGAATGAAAAACTGTTTTTT. This gives the protein CASSRDRPNEKLFF.

This chain links TRBV29-1 with TRBJ1-1; 7 bases map to TRBD1. Germline-derived CDR1 and CDR2 are SQVTM and ANQGSEA. Trimming at V came to 1 base and at J to 8 bases, leaving 7 bases not matched to a gene. This CDR3 region has 13 residues. CDR3 sequence: CSVEGGTVREAFF. In DNA, the CDR3 is TGCAGCGTTGAAGGGGGGACAGTCAGGGAAGCTTTCTTT. The variable domain in full, completed from reference TRBV29-1 and TRBJ1-1, reads SAVISQKPSRDICQRGTSLTIQCQVDSQVTMMFWYRQQPGQSLTLIATANQGSEATYESGFVIDKFPISRPNLTFSTLTVSNMSPEDSSIYLCSVEGGTVREAFFGQGTRLTVV.

The chain couples TRBV27 to TRBJ1-2; D unresolved. This CDR3 comprises 13 residues. The V end was cut by 3 bases, the J end by 0 bases, with 5 bases between. CDR1 and CDR2 (germline): MNHEY, SMNVEV (reference sequence). The CDR3, as DNA: TGTGCCAGCAGTTTCGCTTCTAACTATGGCTACACCTTC. Amino acids: CASSFASNYGYTF.

J is TRBJ2-1 and V is TRBV4-2; tentative D call: TRBD2 (6 bases). CDR1 is LGHNA, CDR2 YNFKEQ, per germline. The length of the CDR3 is 16 residues. The V end lost 4 bases, the J end lost 4 bases, and 17 bases lay between the germline ends. This CDR3 reads CASSPNEGLLYNEQFF. CDR3 coding DNA: TGTGCCAGCAGCCCAAATGAGGGACTCCTTTACAATGAGCAGTTCTTC.

The rearrangement joins TRBV4-1 to TRBJ2-3; D ambiguous. V was trimmed by 0 bases and J by 4 bases, leaving 11 bases between them. Germline V lookup: CDR1 MGHRA, CDR2 YSYEKL. The CDR3 loop spans 15 amino acids. The CDR3 DNA follows: TGCGCCAGCAGCCAAGAGGAGTTATACGCAGATACGCAGTATTTT. This encodes CASSQEELYADTQYF.

The chain couples TRBV6-5 to TRBJ1-1, with TRBD1 identical over 9 bases. V was clipped by 6 bases and J by 1 base; unmatched bases: 3. Germline V lookup: CDR1 MNHEY, CDR2 SVGAGI. The CDR3 is made up of 14 amino acids. CDR3 coding DNA: TGTGCCAGCAGCCAGGACAGGGGGAACACTGAAGCTTTCTTT. Amino acids: CASSQDRGNTEAFF.

CDR3 DNA sequence: TGTGCCAGCTTCAGTAAGGGGAGAGGCTACACCTTC. Translated: CASFSKGRGYTF. This chain joins TRBV7-9 and TRBJ1-2; D may be TRBD1 (5 bases). The CDR3 has 12 amino acids. Trimming removed 8 bases at V and 8 bases at J, with 15 bases between. From germline, CDR1 is SEHNR and CDR2 FQNEAQ (reference sequence).

The chain is built from TRBV10-1 and TRBJ2-3; D is perhaps TRBD1 (6 bases). Per the germline V gene, CDR1 is WNHNN and CDR2 is SYGVQD (reference sequence). Trimming stripped 3 bases from V and 6 bases from J, with 16 bases between. The CDR3 spans 15 residues. CDR3 region: CASSEVLGAGDTQYF. CDR3 DNA sequence: TGCGCCAGCAGTGAAGTGCTGGGGGCGGGTGATACGCAGTATTTT.

This chain joins TRBV4-1 and TRBJ2-1, with 12 bases fitting TRBD2. Looked up from germline, CDR1 is MGHRA and CDR2 is YSYEKL. This CDR3 is 17 amino acids long. The V segment lost 6 bases and the J segment 6 bases; nucleotides outside the gene matches: 12. In nucleotides, the CDR3 is TGCGCCAGCAGGTGGGAGACTAGCGGGAGATCCGGCAATGAGCAGTTCTTC. Translating gives CASRWETSGRSGNEQFF.

This clone showed up just a few times. CDR3 amino acids: CASSLRGSQPQHF. The CDR3 DNA sequence: TGCGCCAGCAGCCTCAGGGGGTCTCAGCCCCAGCATTTT. V usage is TRBV5-1 and J usage is TRBJ1-5; TRBD1 aligns across 7 bases. The CDR3 contains 13 residues. Germline-derived CDR1 and CDR2 are SGHRS and YFSETQ. Losses at the gene ends were 4 bases for V and 6 bases for J; bases not matched to a gene: 4.